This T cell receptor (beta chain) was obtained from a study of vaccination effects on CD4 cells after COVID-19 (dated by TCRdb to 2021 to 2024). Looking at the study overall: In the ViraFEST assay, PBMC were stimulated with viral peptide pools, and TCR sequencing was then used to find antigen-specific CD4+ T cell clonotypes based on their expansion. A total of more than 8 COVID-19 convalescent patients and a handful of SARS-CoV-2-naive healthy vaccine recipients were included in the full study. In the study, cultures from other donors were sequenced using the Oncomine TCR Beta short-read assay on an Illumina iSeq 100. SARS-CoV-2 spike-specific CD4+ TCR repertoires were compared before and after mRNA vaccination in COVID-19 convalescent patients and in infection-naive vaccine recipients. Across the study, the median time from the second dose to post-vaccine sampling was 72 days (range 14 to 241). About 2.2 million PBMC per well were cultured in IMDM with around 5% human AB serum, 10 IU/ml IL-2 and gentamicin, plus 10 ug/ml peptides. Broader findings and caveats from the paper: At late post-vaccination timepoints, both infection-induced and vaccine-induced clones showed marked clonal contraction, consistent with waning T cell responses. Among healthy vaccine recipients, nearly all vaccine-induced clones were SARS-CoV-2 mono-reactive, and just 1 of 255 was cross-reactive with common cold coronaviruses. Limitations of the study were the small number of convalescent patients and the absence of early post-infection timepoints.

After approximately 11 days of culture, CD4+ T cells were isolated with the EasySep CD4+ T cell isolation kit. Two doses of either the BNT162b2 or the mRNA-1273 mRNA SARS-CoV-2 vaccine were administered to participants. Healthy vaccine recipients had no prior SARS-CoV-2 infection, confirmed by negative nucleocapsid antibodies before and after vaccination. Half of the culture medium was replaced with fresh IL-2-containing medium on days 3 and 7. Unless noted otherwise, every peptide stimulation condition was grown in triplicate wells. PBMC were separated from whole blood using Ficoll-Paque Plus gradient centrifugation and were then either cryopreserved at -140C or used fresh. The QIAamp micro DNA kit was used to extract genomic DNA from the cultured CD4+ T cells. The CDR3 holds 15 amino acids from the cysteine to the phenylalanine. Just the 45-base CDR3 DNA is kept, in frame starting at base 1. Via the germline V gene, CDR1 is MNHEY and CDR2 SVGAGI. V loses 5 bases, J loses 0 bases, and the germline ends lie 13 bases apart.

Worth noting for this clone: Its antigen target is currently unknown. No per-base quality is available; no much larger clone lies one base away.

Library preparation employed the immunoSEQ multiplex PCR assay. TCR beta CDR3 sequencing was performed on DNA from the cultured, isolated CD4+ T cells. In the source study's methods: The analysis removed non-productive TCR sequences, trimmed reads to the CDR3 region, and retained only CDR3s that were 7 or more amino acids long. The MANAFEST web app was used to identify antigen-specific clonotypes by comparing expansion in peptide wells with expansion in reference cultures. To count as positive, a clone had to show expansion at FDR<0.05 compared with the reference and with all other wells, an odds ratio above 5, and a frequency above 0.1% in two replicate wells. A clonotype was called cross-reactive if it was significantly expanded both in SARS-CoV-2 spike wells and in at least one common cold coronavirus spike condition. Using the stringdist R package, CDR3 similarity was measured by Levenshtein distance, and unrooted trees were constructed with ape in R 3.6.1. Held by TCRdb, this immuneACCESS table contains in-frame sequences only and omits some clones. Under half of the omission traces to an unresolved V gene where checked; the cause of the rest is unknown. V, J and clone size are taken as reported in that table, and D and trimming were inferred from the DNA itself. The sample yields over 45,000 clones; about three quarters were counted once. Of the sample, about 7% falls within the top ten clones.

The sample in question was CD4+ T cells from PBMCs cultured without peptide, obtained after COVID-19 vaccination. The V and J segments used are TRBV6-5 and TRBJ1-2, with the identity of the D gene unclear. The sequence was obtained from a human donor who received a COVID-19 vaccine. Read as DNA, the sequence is TGTGCCAGCAGTCGGACGGGAGAAGCTAACTATGGCTACACCTTC. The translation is CASSRTGEANYGYTF.